This paragraph covers one T cell receptor beta chain sequence. Its antigen is still unknown. This entry belongs to a study of cytomegalovirus exposure and HLA in healthy donors. The CDR3 has 15 amino acids. In germline, CDR1 is SGHNT, CDR2 YENEEA. With 2 bases clipped from V and 4 bases from J, the junction kept 5 bases outside the gene matches. General study findings and limits: In a later analysis, productive TCRs from donors in an Asian-associated ancestry cluster reportedly carried fewer N-insertions than the cohort mean. Sequence variants that were highly shared formed a cluster that was likely a sequencing artifact. Roughly even sequencing depth across donors was the assumption behind the presence/absence analyses. A later analysis linked a missense variant in DCLRE1C to the trimming of TCR beta V and J genes.

Primers included in the PCR were 60 Vbeta and 13 Jbeta primers. Profiling relied on immunoSEQ multiplex PCR, and the TCRdb table lists in-frame clones only, not all of them. The table records about 150,000 clones, around 67% of them present only once. The TCR was taken from a man aged 18 to 30 in good health and CMV-seropositive. The sequenced material came from PBMCs. The chain uses TRBV11-3 and TRBJ2-1, with TRBD2 identical over 7 bases. The CDR3 coding sequence is TGTGCCAGCAGCTTAAGCAGCGGGGAGTACAATGAGCAGTTCTTC. Encoded protein: CASSLSSGEYNEQFF. The full variable domain, completed using reference TRBV11-3 and TRBJ2-1, is EAGVVQSPRYKIIEKKQPVAFWCNPISGHNTLYWYLQNLGQGPELLIRYENEEAVDDSQLPKDRFSAERLKGVDSTLKIQPAELGDSAVYLCASSLSSGEYNEQFFGPGTRLTVL.